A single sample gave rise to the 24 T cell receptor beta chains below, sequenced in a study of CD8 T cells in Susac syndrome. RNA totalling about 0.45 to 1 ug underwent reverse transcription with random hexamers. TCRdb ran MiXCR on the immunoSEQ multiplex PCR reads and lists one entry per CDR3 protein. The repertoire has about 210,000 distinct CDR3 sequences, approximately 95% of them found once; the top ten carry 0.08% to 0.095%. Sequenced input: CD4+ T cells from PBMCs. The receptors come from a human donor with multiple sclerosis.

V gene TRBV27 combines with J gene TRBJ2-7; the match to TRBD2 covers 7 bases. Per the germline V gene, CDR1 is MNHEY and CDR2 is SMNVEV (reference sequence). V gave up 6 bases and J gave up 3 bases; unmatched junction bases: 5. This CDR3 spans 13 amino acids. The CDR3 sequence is CASSRREGYEQYF. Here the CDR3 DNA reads TGTGCCAGCAGCCGAAGGGAGGGCTACGAGCAGTACTTC.

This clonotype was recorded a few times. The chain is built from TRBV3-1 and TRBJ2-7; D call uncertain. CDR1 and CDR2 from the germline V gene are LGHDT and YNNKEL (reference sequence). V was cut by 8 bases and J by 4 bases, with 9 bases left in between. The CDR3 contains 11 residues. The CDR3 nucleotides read TGTGCCAGCCGGTCGGTGTACGAGCAGTACTTC. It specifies CASRSVYEQYF.

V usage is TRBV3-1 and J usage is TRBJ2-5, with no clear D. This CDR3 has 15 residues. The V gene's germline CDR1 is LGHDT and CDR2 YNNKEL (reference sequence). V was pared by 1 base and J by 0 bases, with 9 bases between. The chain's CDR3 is CASSQGQIYQETQYF. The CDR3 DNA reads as TGTGCCAGCAGCCAAGGGCAGATATACCAAGAGACCCAGTACTTC.

CDR3 protein: CSVASGSVETQYF. The CDR3 DNA is TGCAGCGTTGCAAGCGGGAGTGTCGAGACCCAGTACTTC. This rearrangement joins TRBV29-1 to TRBJ2-5, with 8 nucleotides matching TRBD2. J gave up 5 bases and V 4 bases, and 6 bases lay outside the gene matches. The CDR3 sequence is 13 residues long. In germline, CDR1 is SQVTM, CDR2 ANQGSEA.

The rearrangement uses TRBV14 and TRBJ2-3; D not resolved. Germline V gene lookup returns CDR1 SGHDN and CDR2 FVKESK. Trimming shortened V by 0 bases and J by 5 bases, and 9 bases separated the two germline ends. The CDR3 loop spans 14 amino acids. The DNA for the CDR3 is TGTGCCAGCAGCCAAGACGGGTTACAAGATACGCAGTATTTT. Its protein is CASSQDGLQDTQYF.

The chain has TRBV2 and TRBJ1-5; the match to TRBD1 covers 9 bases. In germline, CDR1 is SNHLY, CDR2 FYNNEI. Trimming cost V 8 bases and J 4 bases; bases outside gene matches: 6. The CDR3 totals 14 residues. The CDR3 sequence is CASAGTGKNQPQHF. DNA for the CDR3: TGTGCCAGCGCCGGGACAGGGAAAAATCAGCCCCAGCATTTT.

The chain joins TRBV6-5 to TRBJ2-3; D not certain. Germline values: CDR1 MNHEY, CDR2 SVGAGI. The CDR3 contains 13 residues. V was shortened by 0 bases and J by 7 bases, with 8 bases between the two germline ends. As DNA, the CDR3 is TGTGCCAGCAGTTACTCGTCCGGAAATACGCAGTATTTT. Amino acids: CASSYSSGNTQYF.

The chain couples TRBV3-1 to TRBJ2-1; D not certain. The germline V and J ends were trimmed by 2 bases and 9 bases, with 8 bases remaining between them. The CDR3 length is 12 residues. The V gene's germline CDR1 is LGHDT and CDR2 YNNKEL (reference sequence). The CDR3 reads CASSQFTGEQFF. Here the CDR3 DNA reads TGTGCCAGCAGCCAATTCACTGGTGAGCAGTTCTTC.

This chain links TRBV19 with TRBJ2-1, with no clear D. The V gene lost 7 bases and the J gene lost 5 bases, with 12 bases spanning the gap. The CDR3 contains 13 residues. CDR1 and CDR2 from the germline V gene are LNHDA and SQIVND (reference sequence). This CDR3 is CASKSRKDNEQFF. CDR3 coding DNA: TGTGCCAGTAAGAGTAGGAAAGACAATGAGCAGTTCTTC. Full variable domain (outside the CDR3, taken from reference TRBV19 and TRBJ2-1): DGGITQSPKYLFRKEGQNVTLSCEQNLNHDAMYWYRQDPGQGLRLIYYSQIVNDFQKGDIAEGYSVSREKKESFPLTVTSAQKNPTAFYLCASKSRKDNEQFFGPGTRLTVL.

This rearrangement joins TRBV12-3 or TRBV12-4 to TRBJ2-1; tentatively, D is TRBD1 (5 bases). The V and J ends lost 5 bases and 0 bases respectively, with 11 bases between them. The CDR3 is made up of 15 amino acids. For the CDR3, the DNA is TGTGCCAGCAGTATCCAGGGTTACTCCTACAATGAGCAGTTCTTC. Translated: CASSIQGYSYNEQFF.

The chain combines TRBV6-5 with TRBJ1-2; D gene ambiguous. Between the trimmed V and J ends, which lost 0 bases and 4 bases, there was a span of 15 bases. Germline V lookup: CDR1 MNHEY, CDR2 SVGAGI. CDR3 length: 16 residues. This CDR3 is CASSYSGGTIGYGYTF. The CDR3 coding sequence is TGTGCCAGCAGTTACTCCGGCGGAACTATAGGCTATGGCTACACCTTC.

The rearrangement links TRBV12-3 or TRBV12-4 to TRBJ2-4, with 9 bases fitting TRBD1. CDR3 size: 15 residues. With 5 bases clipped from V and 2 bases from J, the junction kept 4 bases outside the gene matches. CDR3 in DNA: TGTGCCAGCAGTGCTCACAGGGGGCCCAAAAACATTCAGTACTTC. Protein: CASSAHRGPKNIQYF.

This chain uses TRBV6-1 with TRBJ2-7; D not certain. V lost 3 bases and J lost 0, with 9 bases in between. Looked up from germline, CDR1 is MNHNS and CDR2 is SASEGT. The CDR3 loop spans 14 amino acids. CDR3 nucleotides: TGTGCCAGCAGTGAGTTACAGACCTCCTACGAGCAGTACTTC. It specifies CASSELQTSYEQYF.

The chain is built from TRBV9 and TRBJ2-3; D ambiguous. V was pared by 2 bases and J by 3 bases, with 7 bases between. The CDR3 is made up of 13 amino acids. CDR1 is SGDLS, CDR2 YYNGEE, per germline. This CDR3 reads CASSVKGTDTQYF. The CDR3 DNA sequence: TGTGCCAGCAGCGTGAAGGGAACAGATACGCAGTATTTT.

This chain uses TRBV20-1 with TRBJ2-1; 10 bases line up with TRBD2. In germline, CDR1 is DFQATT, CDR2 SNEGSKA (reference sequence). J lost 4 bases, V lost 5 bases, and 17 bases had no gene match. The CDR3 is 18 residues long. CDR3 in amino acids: CSAQTRGLAGAGYNEQFF. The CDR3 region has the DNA TGCAGTGCTCAAACGAGGGGGCTAGCGGGAGCGGGGTACAATGAGCAGTTCTTC.

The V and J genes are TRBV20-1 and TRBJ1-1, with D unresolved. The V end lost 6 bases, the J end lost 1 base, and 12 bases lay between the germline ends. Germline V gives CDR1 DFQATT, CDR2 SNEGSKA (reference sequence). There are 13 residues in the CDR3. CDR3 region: CSASGYENTEAFF. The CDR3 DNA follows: TGCAGTGCATCCGGATATGAGAACACTGAAGCTTTCTTT.

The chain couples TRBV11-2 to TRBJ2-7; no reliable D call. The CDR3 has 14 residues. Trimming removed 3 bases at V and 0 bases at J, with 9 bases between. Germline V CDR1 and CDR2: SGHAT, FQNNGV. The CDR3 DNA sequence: TGTGCCAGCAGCTTCGCCGGAACCTCCTACGAGCAGTACTTC. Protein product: CASSFAGTSYEQYF.

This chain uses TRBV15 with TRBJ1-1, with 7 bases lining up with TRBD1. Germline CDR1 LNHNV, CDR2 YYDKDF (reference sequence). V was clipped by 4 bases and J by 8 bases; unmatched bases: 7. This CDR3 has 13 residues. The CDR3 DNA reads TGTGCCACCAGCACTCCGGGACAGCGGGAAGCTTTCTTT. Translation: CATSTPGQREAFF.

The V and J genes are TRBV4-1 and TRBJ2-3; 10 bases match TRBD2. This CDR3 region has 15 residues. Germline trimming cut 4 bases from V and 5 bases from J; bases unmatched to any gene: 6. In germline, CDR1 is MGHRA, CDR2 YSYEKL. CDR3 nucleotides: TGCGCCAGCAGCCGACTAGCGGGTTCGGGAGATACGCAGTATTTT. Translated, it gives CASSRLAGSGDTQYF.

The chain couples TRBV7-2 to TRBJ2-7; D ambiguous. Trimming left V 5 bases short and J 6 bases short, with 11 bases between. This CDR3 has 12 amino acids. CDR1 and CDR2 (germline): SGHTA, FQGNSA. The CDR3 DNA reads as TGTGCCAGCAGCGTTGGCTGGGGCGAGCAGTACTTC. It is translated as CASSVGWGEQYF.

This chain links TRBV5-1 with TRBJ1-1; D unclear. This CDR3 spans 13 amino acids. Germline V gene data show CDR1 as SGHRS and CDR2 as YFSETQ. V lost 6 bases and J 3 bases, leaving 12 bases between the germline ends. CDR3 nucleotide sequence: TGCGCCAGCAACCGGACCCCGGACACTGAAGCTTTCTTT. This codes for CASNRTPDTEAFF. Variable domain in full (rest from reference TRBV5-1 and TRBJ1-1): KAGVTQTPRYLIKTRGQQVTLSCSPISGHRSVSWYQQTPGQGLQFLFEYFSETQRNKGNFPGRFSGRQFSNSRSEMNVSTLELGDSALYLCASNRTPDTEAFFGQGTRLTVV.

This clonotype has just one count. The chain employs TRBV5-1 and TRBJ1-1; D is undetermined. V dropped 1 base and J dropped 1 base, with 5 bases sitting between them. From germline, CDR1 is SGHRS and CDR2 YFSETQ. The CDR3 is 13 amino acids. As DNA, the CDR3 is TGCGCCAGCAGCTTGATCCCGAACACTGAAGCTTTCTTT. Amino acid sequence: CASSLIPNTEAFF.

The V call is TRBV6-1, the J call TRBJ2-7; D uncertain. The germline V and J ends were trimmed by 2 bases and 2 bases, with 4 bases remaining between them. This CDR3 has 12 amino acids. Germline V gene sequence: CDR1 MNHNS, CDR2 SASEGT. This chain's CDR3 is CASSERTYEQYF. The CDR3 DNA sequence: TGTGCCAGCAGTGAAAGAACCTACGAGCAGTACTTC.

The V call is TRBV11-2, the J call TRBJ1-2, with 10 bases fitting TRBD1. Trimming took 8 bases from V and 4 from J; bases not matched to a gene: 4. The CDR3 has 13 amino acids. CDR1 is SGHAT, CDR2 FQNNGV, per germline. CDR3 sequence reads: CASDRDRGYGYTF. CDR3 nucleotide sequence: TGTGCCAGCGATCGGGACAGGGGCTATGGCTACACCTTC.